The clone carrying this T cell receptor (beta chain) was observed a handful of times. Its antigen is as yet unknown. These data come from a study of Graves' ophthalmopathy and Graves' hyperthyroidism. Study-level information: Ahead of any treatment, peripheral blood was obtained at the initial diagnosis. Study-wide results and limits: Discrimination between ophthalmopathy and stable hyperthyroidism by a 13-signature model showed about 88% sensitivity and roughly 80% specificity.

RNA transcripts were the template, and TCR beta CDR3 regions were amplified from them. Following a first-round RT-PCR that used HTBI primers, a second-round multiplex PCR was carried out. TCRdb redid the calling of the multiplex PCR reads with MiXCR, one entry per CDR3 protein. Here the sample spans hundreds of thousands of distinct CDR3 sequences, 22% being singletons. V was trimmed by 5 bases and J by 2 bases, leaving 19 bases between them. CDR3 length: 16 amino acids. Looked up from germline, CDR1 is SGHNT and CDR2 is YYREEE (reference sequence). The rearrangement joins TRBV5-4 to TRBJ1-1; D not resolved. The receptor was isolated from a woman younger than 30 with stable Graves' hyperthyroidism. Some clones in this sample may be carry-over from other donors' samples. The sequenced material came from peripheral blood. This chain's CDR3 is CASSPPLTITNTEAFF. The DNA of the CDR3 is TGTGCCAGCAGTCCACCCCTAACTATCACCAACACTGAAGCTTTCTTT.